This paragraph reports one T cell receptor (beta chain). As yet, its antigen is unknown. This sample is part of a study of CD8 T cells in ankylosing spondylitis. Study conclusions and caveats: What seemed typical of ankylosing spondylitis blood was a TCR beta motif built from roughly eight highly homologous variants.

The CDR3 totals 14 residues. Germline CDR1 is MDHEN and CDR2 is SYDVKM. The V gene lost 7 bases and the J gene lost 0 bases, with 13 bases spanning the gap. TCRdb passed the 5' RACE reads through MiXCR, listing each CDR3 protein once. The data contain some 140,000 distinct CDR3 sequences, approximately 17% of them singletons. The rearrangement links TRBV28 to TRBJ2-7; possibly TRBD1 for D (6 bases). Sequenced sample: blood, either unsorted or a sorted T cell fraction (not recorded which). The sequence was collected from a male donor with ankylosing spondylitis. The CDR3 protein is CASTPHRDSYEQYF. The CDR3 DNA follows: TGTGCCAGCACCCCCCACAGGGACTCCTACGAGCAGTACTTC.